This T cell receptor beta chain is drawn from a study of T cells in Graves' hyperthyroidism and ophthalmopathy. Amplification targeted TCR beta CDR3 regions from RNA transcripts. The primer set for the first-round RT-PCR of the TCR CDR3 was HTBI. Each CDR3 protein gets one entry after TCRdb re-called the multiplex PCR reads with MiXCR. In the table there are 650,000 to 750,000 distinct CDR3 sequences, 11% to 15% of which are singletons. Study conclusions and caveats: Most thyroid-expanded clonotypes above 0.001 were also found in blood. It was a median 6.5 months before onset that the model predicted ophthalmopathy.

Diagnoses were established using clinical symptoms, serum thyroxine and TRAb, thyroid ultrasound and orbital computed tomography. Around 10 ml fresh peripheral blood yielded the PBMCs. This clonotype came up many times. The antigen is unknown. The TCR originated in a young woman with Graves' hyperthyroidism. The sample was blood.

This CDR3 is CASSVAGTGYSGELFF. Written as DNA, the CDR3 is TGTGCCAGCAGCGTCGCCGGGACAGGGTACTCCGGGGAGCTGTTTTTT. V and J are TRBV7-3 and TRBJ2-2, with 9 bases fitting TRBD1. Germline lookup yields CDR1 SGHTA and CDR2 FQGTGA. J lost 6 bases, V lost 5 bases, and 10 bases had no gene match. The length of the CDR3 is 16 residues. The full variable domain, rest sourced from reference TRBV7-3 and TRBJ2-2, is GAGVSQTPSNKVTEKGKYVELRCDPISGHTALYWYRQSLGQGPEFLIYFQGTGAADDSGLPNDRFFAVRPEGSVSTLKIQRTERGDSAVYLCASSVAGTGYSGELFFGEGSRLTVL.